This T cell receptor (beta chain) was obtained from a study of T cell repertoires in cytomegalovirus infection. The overall study: An indication of both CMV infection and matching HLA type came from public TCR beta signatures. Study observations and caveats: CMV-specific HLA-C-restricted TCR beta clonotypes dominated the ex vivo response. Cumulative public TCR beta family frequency identified CMV carriers with the relevant HLA.

With regard to this clonotype: Its antigen is still unknown.

Germline CDR1 is DFQATT and CDR2 is SNEGSKA (reference sequence). V dropped 0 bases and J dropped 0 bases, with 12 bases sitting between them. CDR3 length: 16 amino acids. TCRdb re-analysed the reads in MiXCR, keeping a single row per CDR3 protein. The table has 750,000 to 900,000 distinct CDR3 sequences, almost 30% seen once. The TCR sequence derives from a human donor in good health (CMV status not recorded). Some clones in this sample may be carry-over from other donors' samples. The chain links TRBV20-1 to TRBJ1-3; no firm D call. The input for sequencing was cultured CD8+ T cells from PBMCs, taken from culture after CMV antigen stimulation. The CDR3 spells CSARDSGIPSGNTIYF. In DNA form, the CDR3 reads TGCAGTGCTAGAGATTCGGGCATACCCTCTGGAAACACCATATATTTT.